The clone carrying this TCR beta chain was detected only a few times. The record originates from a study of patients and donors after allogeneic stem cell transplantation. TCRdb recomputed calls from the RT-PCR reads with MiXCR, one row per CDR3 protein. The sample lists about a million distinct CDR3 sequences; about 20% were seen once. The source is a human donor who was either an allogeneic HSCT recipient or a stem cell or donor lymphocyte infusion donor (not recorded which). It is not recorded whose cells these are; they may come from a transplant donor. What was sequenced was blood, either unsorted or a sorted T cell fraction (not recorded which).

Here the CDR3 DNA reads TGTGCCACCAGTGACGTAGGAGGGAACGAGCAGTACTTC. Translated, it gives CATSDVGGNEQYF. This chain joins TRBV24-1 and TRBJ2-7; tentative D call: TRBD2 (6 bases). The CDR3 extends over 13 amino acids. Trimming took 4 bases from V and 5 from J, leaving 11 bases between them. CDR1 and CDR2 from the germline V gene are KGHDR and SFDVKD.